Described below is a single TCR beta chain sequence and its context. This clonotype was counted ten times or more. Its antigen is unknown. Base qualities are not provided; no much larger clone lies one nucleotide away. This entry is derived from a study of T cell repertoires in cytomegalovirus infection (dated by TCRdb to about 2019). With regard to the full study: Recently identified HLA-C-restricted CMV epitopes, whose presentation resists viral immunomodulation, were targeted by peptide stimulations together with well-studied HLA-B-restricted epitopes. The HLA type of each donor mattered for the analysis, because public TCR beta signatures pointed to carriage of CMV infection along with the matching HLA type. Overall results and qualifications from the work: In both this cohort and an independent cohort of some 350 donors, the cumulative frequency of public TCR beta family members distinguished carriers of CMV infection plus the relevant HLA type. The ex vivo response was dominated by HLA-C-restricted CMV-specific TCR beta clonotypes, and the single most frequent clonotype in two of eight donors was supplied by these HLA-C-restricted clonotypes.

Trimming at the junction amounts to 5 bases on V and 8 bases on J, and the germline ends lie 21 bases apart. In the germline V gene, CDR1 corresponds to SGHVS and CDR2 to FQNEAQ. The CDR3 numbers 16 residues from cysteine through phenylalanine. Here the CDR3 DNA is all that survives: 48 bases in frame from base 1. In the paper's terms, the treatment or condition label means: in vitro stimulation with specific CMV peptide epitopes to enrich CMV-specific T cells. The sequencing machine was an Illumina HiSeq 1500. TCRdb applied fastp at Q25 and MiXCR to the public reads, then kept only in-frame beta chains. Every entry covers one CDR3 protein and lists the most common genes and DNA from its rows. This sample has hundreds of thousands of distinct CDR3 sequences in its table, and 30% to 35% of those were observed once. Around 12% of the sample rests with the top ten.

The TCR comes from a human donor in good health (CMV status not recorded). Some clones in this sample may be carry-over from other donors' samples. The rearranged segments are TRBV7-8 and TRBJ1-4; the D gene is not confidently resolved. The source material was cultured CD8+ T cells from PBMCs, sampled from culture after CMV antigen stimulation. The encoded CDR3 is CASSRQLGMSGEKLFF. The DNA is as follows: TGTGCCAGCAGCCGCCAATTAGGGATGAGTGGGGAAAAACTGTTTTTT. With the portions outside the CDR3 filled from the reference TRBV7-8 and TRBJ1-4 genes, the complete variable region becomes GAGVSQSPRYKVAKRGQDVALRCDPISGHVSLFWYQQALGQGPEFLTYFQNEAQLDKSGLPSDRFFAERPEGSVSTLKIQRTQQEDSAVYLCASSRQLGMSGEKLFFGSGTQLSVL.